A single sample gave rise to the 5 T cell receptor beta chains below, sequenced in a study of T cell repertoires in cytomegalovirus infection. These receptors' antigens are unknown. TCRdb redid the calling of the reads with MiXCR, one entry per CDR3 protein. Of 140,000 to 150,000 distinct CDR3 sequences in the sample, 30% to 40% are singletons; the top ten hold roughly 47%. Here the sequenced sample was CD8+ T cells from cultured PBMCs, taken from culture after CMV antigen stimulation. Receptor source: a human donor in good health (CMV status not recorded). Some clones in this sample may be carry-over from other donors' samples.

This clonotype was seen a handful of times. The rearrangement uses TRBV19 and TRBJ2-7; weak D call: TRBD2 (5 bases). Germline V gene sequence: CDR1 LNHDA, CDR2 SQIVND (reference sequence). CDR3 length equals 13 residues. Between the trimmed V and J ends, which lost 3 bases and 6 bases, there was a span of 12 bases. In DNA, the CDR3 is TGTGCCAGTAGTATGGACCGGAGGACCGAGCAGTACTTC. This sequence encodes CASSMDRRTEQYF.

This clonotype was counted many times. The chain is built from TRBV7-9 and TRBJ2-1; the D is unclear. Trimming took 4 bases from V and 0 from J, leaving 13 bases between them. CDR1 is SEHNR and CDR2 is FQNEAQ in the germline V gene (reference sequence). The CDR3 covers 16 residues. In DNA, the CDR3 is TGTGCCAGCAGCTCTCTTGCGGTAAACTCCTACAATGAGCAGTTCTTC. Encoded protein: CASSSLAVNSYNEQFF.

This clonotype was counted a single time. This rearrangement joins TRBV19 to TRBJ2-1; 12 positions match TRBD2. The CDR3 length is 14 residues. The V gene end was trimmed by 3 bases and the J gene end by 6 bases; junction bases not matched to a gene: 0. The germline V gene encodes CDR1 LNHDA and CDR2 SQIVND (reference sequence). The CDR3 sequence: CASSMTSGGNEQFF. The DNA of the CDR3 is TGTGCCAGTAGTATGACTAGCGGGGGCAATGAGCAGTTCTTC.

This chain links TRBV6-1 with TRBJ2-1; TRBD2 might be the D (6 bases). The CDR3 is 15 amino acids. Germline CDR1 is MNHNS and CDR2 is SASEGT. The V end was cut by 6 bases, the J end by 3 bases, with 15 bases between. CDR3 protein: CASSSIGGDYNEQFF. CDR3 in DNA: TGTGCCAGCAGCTCCATAGGCGGGGACTACAATGAGCAGTTCTTC.

This clonotype was detected ten times or more. The chain recombines TRBV11-2 with TRBJ2-1, with D unresolved. The germline gives CDR1 SGHAT, CDR2 FQNNGV. V was shortened by 1 base and J by 3 bases, with 4 bases between the two germline ends. The CDR3 sequence is 13 residues long. The CDR3, as DNA: TGTGCCAGCAGCTTAGGTCTCTACAATGAGCAGTTCTTC. It is translated as CASSLGLYNEQFF.